This record covers a single TCR beta chain. Clones were sequenced by immunoSEQ multiplex PCR, and TCRdb holds only the in-frame ones, with some missing. This sample yields around 130,000 clones, of which about 90% are seen a single time; about 3.7% belongs to the top ten. The data belong to a study of cytomegalovirus exposure and HLA in healthy donors. CDR3 length: 16 residues. Trimming shortened V by 4 bases and J by 2 bases, and 16 bases separated the two germline ends. Germline loops: CDR1 MNHEY, CDR2 SMNVEV (reference sequence). The source material was PBMCs. The chain links TRBV27 to TRBJ2-3; D perhaps matches TRBD2 (5 bases). The sequence was obtained from a man younger than 40 in good health and CMV-seronegative. CDR3 nucleotide sequence: TGTGCCAGCAGTTCGAACCGAGGGCTGCTCACAGATACGCAGTATTTT. Amino acid sequence: CASSSNRGLLTDTQYF.